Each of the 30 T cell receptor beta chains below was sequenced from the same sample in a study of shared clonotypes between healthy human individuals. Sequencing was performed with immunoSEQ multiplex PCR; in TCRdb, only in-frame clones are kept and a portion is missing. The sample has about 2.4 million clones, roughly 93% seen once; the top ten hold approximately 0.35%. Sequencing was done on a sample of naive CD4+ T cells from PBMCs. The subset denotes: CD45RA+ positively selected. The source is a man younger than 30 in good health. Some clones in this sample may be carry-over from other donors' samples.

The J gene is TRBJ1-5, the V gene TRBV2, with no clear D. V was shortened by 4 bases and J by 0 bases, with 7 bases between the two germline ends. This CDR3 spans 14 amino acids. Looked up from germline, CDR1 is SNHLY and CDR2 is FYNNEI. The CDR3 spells CASSVIDSNQPQHF. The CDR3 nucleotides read TGTGCCAGCAGTGTAATTGATAGCAATCAGCCCCAGCATTTT.

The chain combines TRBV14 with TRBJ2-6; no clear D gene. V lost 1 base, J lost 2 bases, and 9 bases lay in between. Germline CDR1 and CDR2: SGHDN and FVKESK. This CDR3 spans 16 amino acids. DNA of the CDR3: TGTGCCAGCAGCCAAGTTCTAAGGGCTGGGGCCAACGTCCTGACTTTC. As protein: CASSQVLRAGANVLTF.

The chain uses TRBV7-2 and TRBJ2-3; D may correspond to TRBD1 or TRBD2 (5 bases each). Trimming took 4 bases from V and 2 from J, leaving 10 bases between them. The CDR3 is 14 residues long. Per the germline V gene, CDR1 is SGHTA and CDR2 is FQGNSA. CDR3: CASSSGPTTDTQYF. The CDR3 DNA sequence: TGTGCCAGCAGCTCGGGGCCAACCACAGATACGCAGTATTTT.

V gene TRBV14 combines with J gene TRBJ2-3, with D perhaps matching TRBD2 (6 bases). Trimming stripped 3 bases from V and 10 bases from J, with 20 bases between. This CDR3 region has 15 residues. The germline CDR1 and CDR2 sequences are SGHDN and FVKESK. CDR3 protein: CASSHPGLALTSQYF. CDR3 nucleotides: TGTGCCAGCAGCCACCCCGGGCTAGCGCTAACCTCGCAGTATTTT.

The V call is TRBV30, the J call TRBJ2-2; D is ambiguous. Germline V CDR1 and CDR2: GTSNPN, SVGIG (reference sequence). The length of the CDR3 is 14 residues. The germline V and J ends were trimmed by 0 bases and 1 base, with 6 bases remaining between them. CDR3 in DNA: TGTGCCTGGAGTGTACGCTTGAACACCGGGGAGCTGTTTTTT. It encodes CAWSVRLNTGELFF.

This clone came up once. The CDR3 sequence is CASSRADTGDTQYF. The CDR3 DNA sequence: TGTGCCAGCAGCAGAGCCGATACCGGAGATACGCAGTATTTT. The chain recombines TRBV4-2 with TRBJ2-3; D remains unclear. V gave up 5 bases and J gave up 5 bases, with 14 bases separating them. Germline V lookup: CDR1 LGHNA, CDR2 YNFKEQ. CDR3 length equals 14 residues.

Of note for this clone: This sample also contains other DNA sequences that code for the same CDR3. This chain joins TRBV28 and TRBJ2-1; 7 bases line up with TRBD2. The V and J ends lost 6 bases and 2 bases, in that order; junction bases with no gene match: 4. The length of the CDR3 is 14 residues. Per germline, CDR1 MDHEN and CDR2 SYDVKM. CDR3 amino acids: CASSPSGTYNEQFF. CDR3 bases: TGTGCCAGCAGCCCTAGCGGAACCTACAATGAGCAGTTCTTC.

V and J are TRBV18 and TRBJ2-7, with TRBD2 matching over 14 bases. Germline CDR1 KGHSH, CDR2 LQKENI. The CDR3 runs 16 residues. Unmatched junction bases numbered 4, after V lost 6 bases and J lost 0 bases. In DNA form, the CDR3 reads TGTGCCAGCTCGTTTGGACTAGCGGGAGGCTCCTACGAGCAGTACTTC. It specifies CASSFGLAGGSYEQYF.

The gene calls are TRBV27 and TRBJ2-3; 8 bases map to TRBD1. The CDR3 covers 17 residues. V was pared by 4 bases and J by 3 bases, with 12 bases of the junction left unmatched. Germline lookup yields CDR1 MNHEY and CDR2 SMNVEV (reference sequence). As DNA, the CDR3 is TGTGCCAGCAGTTCCTACGCCGACAGGGGAAGGACAGATACGCAGTATTTT. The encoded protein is CASSSYADRGRTDTQYF.

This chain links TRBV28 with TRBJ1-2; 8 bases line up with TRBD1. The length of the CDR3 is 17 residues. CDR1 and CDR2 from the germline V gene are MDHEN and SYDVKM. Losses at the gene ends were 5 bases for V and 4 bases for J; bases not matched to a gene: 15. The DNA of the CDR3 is TGTGCCAGCAGTCTCGGGGCAGGGGGCCGACTAGGCTATGGCTACACCTTC. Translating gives CASSLGAGGRLGYGYTF.

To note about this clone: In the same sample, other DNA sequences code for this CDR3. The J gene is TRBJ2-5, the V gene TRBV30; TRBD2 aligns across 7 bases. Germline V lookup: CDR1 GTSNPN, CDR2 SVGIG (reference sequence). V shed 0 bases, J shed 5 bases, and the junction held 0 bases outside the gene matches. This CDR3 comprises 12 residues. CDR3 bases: TGTGCCTGGAGTGTGGGGGGGGAGACCCAGTACTTC. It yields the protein CAWSVGGETQYF.

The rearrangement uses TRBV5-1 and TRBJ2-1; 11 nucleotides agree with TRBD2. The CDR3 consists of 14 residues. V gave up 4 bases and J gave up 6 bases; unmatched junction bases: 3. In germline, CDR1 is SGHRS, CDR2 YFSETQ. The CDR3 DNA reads TGCGCCAGCAGCCCAGGACTAGCGGGCAATGAGCAGTTCTTC. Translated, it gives CASSPGLAGNEQFF.

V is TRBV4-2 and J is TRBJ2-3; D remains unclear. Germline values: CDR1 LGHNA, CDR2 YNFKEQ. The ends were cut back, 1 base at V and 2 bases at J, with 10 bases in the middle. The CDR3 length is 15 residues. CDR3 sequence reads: CASSQARRYTDTQYF. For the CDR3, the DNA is TGTGCCAGCAGCCAAGCCAGACGGTACACAGATACGCAGTATTTT.

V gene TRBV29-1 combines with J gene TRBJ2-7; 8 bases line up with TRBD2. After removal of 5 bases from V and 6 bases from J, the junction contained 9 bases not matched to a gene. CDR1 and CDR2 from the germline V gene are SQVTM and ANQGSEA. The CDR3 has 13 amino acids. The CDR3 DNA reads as TGCAGCGTTTCGGGAGGGAAATTGAGCGAGCAGTACTTC. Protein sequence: CSVSGGKLSEQYF.

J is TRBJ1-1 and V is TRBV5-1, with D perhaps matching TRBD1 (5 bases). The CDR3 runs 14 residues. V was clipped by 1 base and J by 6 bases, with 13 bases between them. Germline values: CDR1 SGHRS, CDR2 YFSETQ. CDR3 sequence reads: CASSLMGESSEAFF. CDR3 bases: TGCGCCAGCAGCTTGATGGGGGAGAGTTCTGAAGCTTTCTTT. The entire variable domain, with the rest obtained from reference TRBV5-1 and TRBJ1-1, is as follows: KAGVTQTPRYLIKTRGQQVTLSCSPISGHRSVSWYQQTPGQGLQFLFEYFSETQRNKGNFPGRFSGRQFSNSRSEMNVSTLELGDSALYLCASSLMGESSEAFFGQGTRLTVV.

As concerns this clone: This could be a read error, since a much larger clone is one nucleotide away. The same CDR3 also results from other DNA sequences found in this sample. CDR3 region: CASSGTGGNQPQHF. The CDR3 coding sequence is TGTGCCAGCAGTGGGACAGGGGGGAATCAGCCCCAGCATTTT. V gene TRBV28 combines with J gene TRBJ1-5; the match to TRBD1 covers 11 bases. This CDR3 comprises 14 residues. After removal of 5 bases from V and 4 bases from J, the junction contained 1 base not matched to a gene. Germline V lookup: CDR1 MDHEN, CDR2 SYDVKM.

CDR3 in DNA: TGTGCCAGCAGCCGCGGGGTCTACGAGCAGTACTTC. This gives the protein CASSRGVYEQYF. The V gene is TRBV6-1, the J gene TRBJ2-7, with D maybe TRBD2 (6 bases). The CDR3 is 12 amino acids. Trimming shortened V by 6 bases and J by 3 bases, and 9 bases separated the two germline ends. Per the germline V gene, CDR1 is MNHNS and CDR2 is SASEGT.

The CDR3 nucleotides read TGTGCCAGCAGCAGGCCCGGACAAGTGGTCCACGAGCAGTACTTC. Protein product: CASSRPGQVVHEQYF. The rearrangement joins TRBV28 to TRBJ2-7, with D perhaps matching TRBD1 (5 bases). This CDR3 has 15 amino acids. Trimming removed 6 bases at V and 5 bases at J, with 20 bases between. Germline V CDR1 and CDR2: MDHEN, SYDVKM. The full variable domain, completed using reference TRBV28 and TRBJ2-7, is DVKVTQSSRYLVKRTGEKVFLECVQDMDHENMFWYRQDPGLGLRLIYFSYDVKMKEKGDIPEGYSVSREKKERFSLILESASTNQTSMYLCASSRPGQVVHEQYFGPGTRLTVT.

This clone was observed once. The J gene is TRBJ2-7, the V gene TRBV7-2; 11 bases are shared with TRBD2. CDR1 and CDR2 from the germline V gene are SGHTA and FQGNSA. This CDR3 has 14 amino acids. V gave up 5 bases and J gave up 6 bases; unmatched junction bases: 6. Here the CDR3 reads CASSVTSGKGEQYF. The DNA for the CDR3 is TGTGCCAGCAGCGTGACTAGCGGGAAGGGCGAGCAGTACTTC.

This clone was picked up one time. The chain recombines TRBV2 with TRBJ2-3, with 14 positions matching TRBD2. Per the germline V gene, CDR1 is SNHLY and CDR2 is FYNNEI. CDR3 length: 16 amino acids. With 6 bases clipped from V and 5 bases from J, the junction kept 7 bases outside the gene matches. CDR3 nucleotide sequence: TGTGCCAGCAGGAGACTAGCGGGAGGGCCCCGAGATACGCAGTATTTT. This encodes CASRRLAGGPRDTQYF.

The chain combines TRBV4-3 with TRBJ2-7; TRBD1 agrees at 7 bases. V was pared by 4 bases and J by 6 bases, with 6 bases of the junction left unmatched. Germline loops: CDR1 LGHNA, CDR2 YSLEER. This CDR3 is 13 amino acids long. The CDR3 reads CASSLFYRGEQYF. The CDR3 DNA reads TGCGCCAGCAGCCTTTTTTACAGGGGCGAGCAGTACTTC.

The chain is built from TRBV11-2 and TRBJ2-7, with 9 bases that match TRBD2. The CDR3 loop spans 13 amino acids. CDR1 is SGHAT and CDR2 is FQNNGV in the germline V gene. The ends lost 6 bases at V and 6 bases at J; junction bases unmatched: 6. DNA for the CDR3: TGTGCCAGCAGGAGTAGCGGGAGAGGCGAGCAGTACTTC. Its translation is CASRSSGRGEQYF.

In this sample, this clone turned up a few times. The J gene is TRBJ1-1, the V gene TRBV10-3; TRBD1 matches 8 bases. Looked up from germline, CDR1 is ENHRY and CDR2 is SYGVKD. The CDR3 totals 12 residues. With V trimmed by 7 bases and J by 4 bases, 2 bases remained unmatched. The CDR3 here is CAITGQGTEAFF. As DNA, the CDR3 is TGTGCCATCACCGGACAGGGCACTGAAGCTTTCTTT.

DNA for the CDR3: TGTGCCAGCAGGGGGCTTCAGGGTTTCGGCTACACCTTC. The encoded protein is CASRGLQGFGYTF. The chain employs TRBV6-5 and TRBJ1-2; possible D gene TRBD1, 5 bases. The CDR3 has 13 residues. Germline CDR1 MNHEY, CDR2 SVGAGI. V was pared by 6 bases and J by 8 bases, with 16 bases between.

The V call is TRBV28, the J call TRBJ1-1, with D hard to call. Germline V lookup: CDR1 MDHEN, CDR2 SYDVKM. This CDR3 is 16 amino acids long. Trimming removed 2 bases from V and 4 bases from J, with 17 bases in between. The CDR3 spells CASSLESGSSGTEAFF. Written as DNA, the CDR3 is TGTGCCAGCAGTTTAGAGTCGGGAAGTTCGGGCACTGAAGCTTTCTTT.

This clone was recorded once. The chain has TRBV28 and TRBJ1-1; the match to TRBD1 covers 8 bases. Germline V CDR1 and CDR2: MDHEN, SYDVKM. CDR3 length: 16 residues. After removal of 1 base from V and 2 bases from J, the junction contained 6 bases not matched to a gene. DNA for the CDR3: TGTGCCAGCAGTTTATCACAGGGGGGAGGCAACACTGAAGCTTTCTTT. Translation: CASSLSQGGGNTEAFF. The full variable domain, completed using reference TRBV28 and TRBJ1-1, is DVKVTQSSRYLVKRTGEKVFLECVQDMDHENMFWYRQDPGLGLRLIYFSYDVKMKEKGDIPEGYSVSREKKERFSLILESASTNQTSMYLCASSLSQGGGNTEAFFGQGTRLTVV.

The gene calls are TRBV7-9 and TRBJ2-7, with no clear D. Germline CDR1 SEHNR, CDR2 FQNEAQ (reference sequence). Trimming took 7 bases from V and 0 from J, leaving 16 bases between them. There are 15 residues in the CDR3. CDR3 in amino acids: CASTPPVVSSYEQYF. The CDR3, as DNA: TGTGCCAGCACCCCCCCGGTGGTTAGCTCCTACGAGCAGTACTTC.

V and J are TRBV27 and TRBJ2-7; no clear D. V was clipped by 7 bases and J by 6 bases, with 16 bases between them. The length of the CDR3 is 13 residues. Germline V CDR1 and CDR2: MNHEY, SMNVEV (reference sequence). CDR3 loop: CASNSLTHGEQYF. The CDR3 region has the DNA TGTGCCAGCAACTCCCTCACCCATGGCGAGCAGTACTTC.

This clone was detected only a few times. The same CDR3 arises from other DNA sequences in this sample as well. This CDR3 reads CASSIQGHSNQPQHF. CDR3 coding DNA: TGTGCCAGTAGTATACAGGGTCATAGCAATCAGCCCCAGCATTTT. The V gene is TRBV19, the J gene TRBJ1-5; the D gene is possibly TRBD1 (5 bases). Per germline, CDR1 LNHDA and CDR2 SQIVND (reference sequence). Between the trimmed V and J ends, which lost 2 bases and 0 bases, there was a span of 8 bases. This CDR3 comprises 15 residues.

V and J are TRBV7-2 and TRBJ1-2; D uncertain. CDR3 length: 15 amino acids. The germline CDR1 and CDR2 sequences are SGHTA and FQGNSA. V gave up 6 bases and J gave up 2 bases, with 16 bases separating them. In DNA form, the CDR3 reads TGTGCCAGCAGTCGCACTCCCCAATTCAACTATGGCTACACCTTC. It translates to CASSRTPQFNYGYTF.